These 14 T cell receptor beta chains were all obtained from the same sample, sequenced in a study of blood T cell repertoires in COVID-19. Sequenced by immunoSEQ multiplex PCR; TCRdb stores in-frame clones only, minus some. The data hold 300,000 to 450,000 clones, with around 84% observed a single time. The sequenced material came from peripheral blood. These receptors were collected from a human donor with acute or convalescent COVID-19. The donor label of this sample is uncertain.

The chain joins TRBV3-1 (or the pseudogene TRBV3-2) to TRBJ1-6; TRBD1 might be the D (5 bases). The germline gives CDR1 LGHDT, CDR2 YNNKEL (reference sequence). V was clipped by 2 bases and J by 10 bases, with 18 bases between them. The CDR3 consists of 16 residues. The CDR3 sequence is CASSQQGTLRGSPLHF. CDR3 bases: TGTGCCAGCAGCCAACAGGGCACATTGCGTGGGTCACCCCTCCACTTT.

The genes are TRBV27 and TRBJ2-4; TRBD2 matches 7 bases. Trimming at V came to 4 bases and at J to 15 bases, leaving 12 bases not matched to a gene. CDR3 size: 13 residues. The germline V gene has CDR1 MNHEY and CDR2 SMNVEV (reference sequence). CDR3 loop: CASSSFRGEEGYF. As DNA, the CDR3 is TGTGCCAGCAGTTCCTTCCGGGGGGAGGAAGGGTACTTC.

The CDR3 sequence is CASSYSGVHQPQHF. In DNA form, the CDR3 reads TGTGCCAGCAGTTACAGCGGGGTTCATCAGCCCCAGCATTTT. The V gene is TRBV6-5, the J gene TRBJ1-5; D ambiguous. Trimming stripped 2 bases from V and 5 bases from J, with 10 bases between. The CDR3 is made up of 14 amino acids. Germline CDR1 and CDR2: MNHEY and SVGAGI.

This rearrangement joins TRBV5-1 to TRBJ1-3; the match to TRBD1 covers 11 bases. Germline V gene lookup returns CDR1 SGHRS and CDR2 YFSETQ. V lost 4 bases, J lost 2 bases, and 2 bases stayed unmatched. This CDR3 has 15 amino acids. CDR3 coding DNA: TGCGCCAGCAGCGGGACAGGGGGTACTGGAAACACCATATATTTT. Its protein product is CASSGTGGTGNTIYF. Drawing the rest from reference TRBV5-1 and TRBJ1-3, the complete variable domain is KAGVTQTPRYLIKTRGQQVTLSCSPISGHRSVSWYQQTPGQGLQFLFEYFSETQRNKGNFPGRFSGRQFSNSRSEMNVSTLELGDSALYLCASSGTGGTGNTIYFGEGSWLTVV.

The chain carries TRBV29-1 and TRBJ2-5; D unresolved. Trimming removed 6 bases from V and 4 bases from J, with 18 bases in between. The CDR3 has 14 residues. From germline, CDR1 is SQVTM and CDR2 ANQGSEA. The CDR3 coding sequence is TGCAGCGTCGTACCTCGCGGTCGAGGAGAGACCCAGTACTTC. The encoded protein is CSVVPRGRGETQYF.

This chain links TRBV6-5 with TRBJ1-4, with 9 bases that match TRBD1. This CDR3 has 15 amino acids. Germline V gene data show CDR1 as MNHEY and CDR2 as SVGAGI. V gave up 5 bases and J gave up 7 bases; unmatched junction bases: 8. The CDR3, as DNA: TGTGCCAGCAGTCAAACAGGGGGCGGGAGTGAAAAACTGTTTTTT. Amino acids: CASSQTGGGSEKLFF.

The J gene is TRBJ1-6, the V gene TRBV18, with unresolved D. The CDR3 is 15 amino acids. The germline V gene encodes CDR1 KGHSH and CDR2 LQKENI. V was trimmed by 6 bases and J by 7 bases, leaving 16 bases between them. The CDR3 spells CASSPADGRNSPLHF. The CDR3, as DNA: TGTGCCAGCTCCCCCGCAGACGGGAGGAATTCACCCCTCCACTTT.

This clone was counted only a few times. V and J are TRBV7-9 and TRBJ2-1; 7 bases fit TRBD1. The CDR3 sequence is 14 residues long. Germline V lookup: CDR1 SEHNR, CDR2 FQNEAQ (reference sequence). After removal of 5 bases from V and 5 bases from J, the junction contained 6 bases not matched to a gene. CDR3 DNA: TGTGCCAGCAGCACCCGACAGGGAAACAATGAGCAGTTCTTC. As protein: CASSTRQGNNEQFF.

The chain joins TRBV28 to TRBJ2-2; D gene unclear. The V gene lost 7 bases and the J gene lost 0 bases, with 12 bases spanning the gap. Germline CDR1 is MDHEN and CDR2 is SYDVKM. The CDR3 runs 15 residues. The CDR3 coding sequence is TGTGCCAGCACCATACTAAGCCCGAACACCGGGGAGCTGTTTTTT. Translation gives CASTILSPNTGELFF. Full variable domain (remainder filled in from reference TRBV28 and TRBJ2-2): DVKVTQSSRYLVKRTGEKVFLECVQDMDHENMFWYRQDPGLGLRLIYFSYDVKMKEKGDIPEGYSVSREKKERFSLILESASTNQTSMYLCASTILSPNTGELFFGEGSRLTVL.

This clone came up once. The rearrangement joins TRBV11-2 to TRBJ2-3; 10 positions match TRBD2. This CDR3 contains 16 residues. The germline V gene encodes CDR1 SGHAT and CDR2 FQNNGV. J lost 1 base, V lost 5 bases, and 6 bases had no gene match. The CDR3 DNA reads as TGTGCCAGCAGCCTTACCGGGACTAGCGGCACAGATACGCAGTATTTT. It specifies CASSLTGTSGTDTQYF.

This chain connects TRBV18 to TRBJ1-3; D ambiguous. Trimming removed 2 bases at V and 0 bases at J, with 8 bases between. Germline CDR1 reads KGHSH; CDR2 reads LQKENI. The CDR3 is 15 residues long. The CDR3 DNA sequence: TGTGCCAGCTCACCAGTCAGAAGCTCTGGAAACACCATATATTTT. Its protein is CASSPVRSSGNTIYF.

CDR3: CASSRDRNTGELFF. The CDR3 coding sequence is TGCGCCAGCAGCCGTGACAGGAACACCGGGGAGCTGTTTTTT. The V call is TRBV5-1, the J call TRBJ2-2; maybe TRBD1 (5 bases). V lost 4 bases and J 1 base, leaving 8 bases between the germline ends. The CDR3 contains 14 residues. Germline assignment: CDR1 SGHRS and CDR2 YFSETQ.

CDR3 residues: CASSSLDWQETQYF. CDR3 nucleotide sequence: TGTGCCAGCAGCTCCCTCGACTGGCAAGAGACCCAGTACTTC. The chain joins TRBV11-2 to TRBJ2-5; D is ambiguous. Trimming took 4 bases from V and 2 from J, leaving 11 bases between them. CDR1 SGHAT and CDR2 FQNNGV come from the germline V gene. This CDR3 is built from 14 residues.

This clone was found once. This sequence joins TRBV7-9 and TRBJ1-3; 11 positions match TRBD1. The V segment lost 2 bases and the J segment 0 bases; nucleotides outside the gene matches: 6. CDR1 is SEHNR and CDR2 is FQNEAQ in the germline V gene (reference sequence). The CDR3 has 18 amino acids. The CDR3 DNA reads TGTGCCAGCAGCTTACGGACAGGGGGCATATACTCTGGAAACACCATATATTTT. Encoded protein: CASSLRTGGIYSGNTIYF.